This T cell receptor beta chain was captured in a study of T cells after yellow fever vaccination. TCRdb redid the calling of the 5' RACE reads with MiXCR, one entry per CDR3 protein. The sample lists under 70,000 distinct CDR3 sequences; roughly 7.4% were seen once. This clonotype was detected many times. The CDR3 has 14 residues. V shed 8 bases and J shed 5 bases, with 15 bases lying between them. Germline V CDR1 and CDR2: LGHNA, YNFKEQ. The sequence was obtained from a man aged 18 to 30 who received the YFV17D yellow fever vaccine. Specimen: CD8+ T cells sorted from PBMCs, collected on the day of the first yellow fever vaccination. The chain joins TRBV4-2 to TRBJ2-2; unclear D gene. The DNA of the CDR3 is TGTGCCAGCCAAGGTTACGAGCGAACCGGGGAGCTGTTTTTT. Protein product: CASQGYERTGELFF.